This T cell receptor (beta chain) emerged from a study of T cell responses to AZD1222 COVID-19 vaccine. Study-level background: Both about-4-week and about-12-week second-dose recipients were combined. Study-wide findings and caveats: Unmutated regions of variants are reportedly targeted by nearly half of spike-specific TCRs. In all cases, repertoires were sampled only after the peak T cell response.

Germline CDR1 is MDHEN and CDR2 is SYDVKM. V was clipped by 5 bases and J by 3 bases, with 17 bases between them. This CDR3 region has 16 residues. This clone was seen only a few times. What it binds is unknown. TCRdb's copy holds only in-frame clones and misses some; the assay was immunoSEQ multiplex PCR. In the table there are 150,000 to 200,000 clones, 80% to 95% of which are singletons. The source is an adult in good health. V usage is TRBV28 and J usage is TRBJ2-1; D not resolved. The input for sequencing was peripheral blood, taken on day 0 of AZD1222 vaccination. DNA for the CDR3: TGTGCCAGCAGTGCCCGGGTCCGTTTTAACTACAATGAGCAGTTCTTC. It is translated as CASSARVRFNYNEQFF.